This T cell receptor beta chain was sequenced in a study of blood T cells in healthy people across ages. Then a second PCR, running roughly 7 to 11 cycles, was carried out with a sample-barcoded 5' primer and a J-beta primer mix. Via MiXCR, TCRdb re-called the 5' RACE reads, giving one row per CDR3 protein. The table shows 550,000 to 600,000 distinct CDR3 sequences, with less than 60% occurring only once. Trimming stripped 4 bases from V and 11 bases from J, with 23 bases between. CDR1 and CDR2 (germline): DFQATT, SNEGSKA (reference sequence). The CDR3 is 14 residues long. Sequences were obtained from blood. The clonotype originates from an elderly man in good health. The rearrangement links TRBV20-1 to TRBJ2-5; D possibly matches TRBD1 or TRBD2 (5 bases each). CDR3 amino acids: CSANRDGRPDEQYF. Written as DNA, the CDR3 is TGCAGTGCTAACCGGGACGGCAGGCCCGATGAGCAGTACTTC.